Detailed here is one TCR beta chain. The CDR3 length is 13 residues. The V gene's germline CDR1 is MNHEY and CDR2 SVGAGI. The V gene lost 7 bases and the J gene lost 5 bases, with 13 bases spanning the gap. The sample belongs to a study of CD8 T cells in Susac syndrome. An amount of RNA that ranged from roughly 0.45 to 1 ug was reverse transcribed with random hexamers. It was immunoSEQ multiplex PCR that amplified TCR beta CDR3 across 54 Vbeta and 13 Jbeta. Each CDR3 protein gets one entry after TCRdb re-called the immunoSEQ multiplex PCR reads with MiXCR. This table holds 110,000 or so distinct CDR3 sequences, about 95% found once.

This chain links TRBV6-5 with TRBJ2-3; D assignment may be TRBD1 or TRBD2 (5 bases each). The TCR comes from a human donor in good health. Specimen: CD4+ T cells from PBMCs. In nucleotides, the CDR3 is TGTGCCAGCACTAGGGGACGGGAAGATACGCAGTATTTT. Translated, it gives CASTRGREDTQYF.